The 19 T cell receptor beta chains listed next were all sequenced from one sample in a study of shared clonotypes between healthy human individuals (dated by TCRdb to 2020 to 2021). Library creation used the immunoSEQ multiplex PCR assay. TCRdb took over this immuneACCESS table, retaining in-frame rearrangements with V and J assigned. Such tables are incomplete; in checked studies, under half of the missing clones stem from an unresolved V gene, and the remainder is unexplained. The sample has 2,500,000 or so clones on record, roughly 90% of them singletons. In total, the top ten clones hold approximately 0.4% of the sample. Sequencing used naive CD4+ T cells from PBMCs. This specimen's cell subset or site label, per the study, means: CD45RA+ positively selected. Receptors were obtained from a man younger than 30 in good health. Some clones in this sample may be carry-over from other donors' samples.

The chain is built from TRBV7-3 and TRBJ2-1; 14 nucleotides match TRBD2. V trimming: 5 bases; J trimming: 6 bases; junction bases outside the gene matches: 0. Germline CDR1 reads SGHTA; CDR2 reads FQGTGA. The CDR3 loop spans 14 amino acids. The CDR3 DNA is TGTGCCAGCAGCGGGACTAGCGGGAGCAATGAGCAGTTCTTC. Translated, it gives CASSGTSGSNEQFF.

The chain has TRBV19 and TRBJ1-5; 8 bases agree with TRBD1. Germline V gene data show CDR1 as LNHDA and CDR2 as SQIVND (reference sequence). The CDR3 covers 14 residues. V gave up 3 bases and J gave up 7 bases; unmatched junction bases: 5. The CDR3 here is CASSMSGGVQPQHF. DNA of the CDR3: TGTGCCAGTAGTATGTCAGGGGGCGTACAGCCCCAGCATTTT.

V gene TRBV9 combines with J gene TRBJ2-1, with D possibly being TRBD1 (5 bases). Trimming shortened V by 4 bases and J by 0 bases, and 8 bases separated the two germline ends. The CDR3 extends over 14 amino acids. Germline values: CDR1 SGDLS, CDR2 YYNGEE. The CDR3 DNA reads TGTGCCAGCAGCATAGACAGCTCCTACAATGAGCAGTTCTTC. It translates to CASSIDSSYNEQFF. The full variable domain, in which reference TRBV9 and TRBJ2-1 provide the parts outside the CDR3, is DSGVTQTPKHLITATGQRVTLRCSPRSGDLSVYWYQQSLDQGLQFLIQYYNGEERAKGNILERFSAQQFPDLHSELNLSSLELGDSALYFCASSIDSSYNEQFFGPGTRLTVL.

This clone occurred once. The identical CDR3 is also encoded by other nucleotide sequences in the sample. J is TRBJ1-4 and V is TRBV28; D uncertain. Germline CDR1 reads MDHEN; CDR2 reads SYDVKM. The CDR3 contains 15 residues. Between the trimmed V and J ends, which lost 2 bases and 5 bases, there was a span of 12 bases. DNA of the CDR3: TGTGCCAGCAGTTTAAGTGGGGTCGGGAATGAAAAACTGTTTTTT. Its protein is CASSLSGVGNEKLFF.

The chain joins TRBV5-1 to TRBJ1-6, with D uncertain. The V end lost 4 bases, the J end lost 7 bases, and 6 bases lay between the germline ends. This CDR3 contains 12 residues. Germline V gene lookup returns CDR1 SGHRS and CDR2 YFSETQ. DNA of the CDR3: TGCGCCAGCAGCGGCGGAAATTCACCCCTCCACTTT. Protein sequence: CASSGGNSPLHF.

The J gene is TRBJ2-2, the V gene TRBV11-2, with D possibly TRBD1 on 6 matching bases. Germline CDR1 SGHAT, CDR2 FQNNGV. V dropped 5 bases and J dropped 9 bases, with 25 bases sitting between them. This CDR3 spans 17 amino acids. Here the CDR3 DNA reads TGTGCCAGCAGCCCACCGACGGACAGATGGGTCAGCCGGGAGCTGTTTTTT. This translates into CASSPPTDRWVSRELFF.

The V and J genes are TRBV7-2 and TRBJ2-7; 8 nucleotides line up with TRBD2. The germline CDR1 and CDR2 sequences are SGHTA and FQGNSA. This CDR3 is built from 14 residues. V trimming: 6 bases; J trimming: 2 bases; junction bases outside the gene matches: 6. CDR3 amino acids: CASSTGLGPYEQYF. CDR3 coding DNA: TGTGCCAGCAGTACGGGACTAGGACCCTACGAGCAGTACTTC.

The gene calls are TRBV6-1 and TRBJ1-4; D is undetermined. The CDR3 has 14 amino acids. The V gene lost 7 bases and the J gene lost 7 bases, with 16 bases spanning the gap. CDR1 is MNHNS, CDR2 SASEGT, per germline. The CDR3 spells CASKTVLFGEKLFF. In nucleotides, the CDR3 is TGTGCCAGCAAGACGGTATTGTTCGGTGAAAAACTGTTTTTT.

This clone was counted a few times. V gene TRBV6-1 combines with J gene TRBJ2-7; unclear D gene. Germline CDR1 and CDR2: MNHNS and SASEGT. The CDR3 loop spans 15 amino acids. Trimming cost V 5 bases and J 2 bases, with 16 bases left between them. CDR3 DNA sequence: TGTGCCAGCAGTAGAGGCCGTACTGTCCCCTACGAGCAGTACTTC. Amino acid sequence: CASSRGRTVPYEQYF.

The rearrangement uses TRBV7-9 and TRBJ1-3; possible D gene TRBD1, 6 bases. Germline CDR1 SEHNR, CDR2 FQNEAQ (reference sequence). The CDR3 covers 19 residues. Trimming pared 5 bases from V and 0 bases from J, leaving 23 bases between. The CDR3 nucleotides are TGTGCCAGCAGCGATCCCCGGACAGAGGGAATTAACTCTGGAAACACCATATATTTT. The encoded protein is CASSDPRTEGINSGNTIYF. The whole variable domain, filled in from reference TRBV7-9 and TRBJ1-3, reads DTGVSQNPRHKITKRGQNVTFRCDPISEHNRLYWYRQTLGQGPEFLTYFQNEAQLEKSRLLSDRFSAERPKGSFSTLEIQRTEQGDSAMYLCASSDPRTEGINSGNTIYFGEGSWLTVV.

This chain connects TRBV7-7 to TRBJ2-1; weak D call: TRBD2 (6 bases). Trimming stripped 2 bases from V and 5 bases from J, with 13 bases between. The CDR3 has 15 amino acids. The V gene's germline CDR1 is SSHAT and CDR2 FNYEAQ (reference sequence). DNA for the CDR3: TGTGCCAGCAGCTTACGTCCGGGGGAAAACAATGAGCAGTTCTTC. Protein sequence: CASSLRPGENNEQFF.

The chain uses TRBV5-8 and TRBJ2-4; 9 bases map to TRBD2. CDR1 and CDR2 (germline): SGHTS, YDEGEE. The CDR3 runs to 18 residues. J was trimmed by 0 bases and V by 4 bases; bases with no gene match: 11. CDR3 protein: CASSLLAGVAVAKNIQYF. The CDR3 DNA reads TGTGCCAGCAGCCTCTTAGCGGGAGTGGCCGTAGCCAAAAACATTCAGTACTTC.

This chain joins TRBV6-1 and TRBJ2-7, with 8 bases fitting TRBD1. J was trimmed by 7 bases and V by 6 bases; bases with no gene match: 11. The CDR3 extends over 14 amino acids. CDR1 MNHNS and CDR2 SASEGT come from the germline V gene. The CDR3 is CASRTGGPLLEQYF. Here the CDR3 DNA reads TGTGCCAGCAGAACAGGGGGTCCCCTACTAGAGCAGTACTTC.

The rearrangement links TRBV5-6 to TRBJ2-3; 8 positions match TRBD1. The CDR3 is made up of 14 amino acids. Germline lookup yields CDR1 SGHDT and CDR2 YYEEEE. J lost 4 bases, V lost 5 bases, and 6 bases had no gene match. CDR3 residues: CASSFQGASDTQYF. The CDR3, as DNA: TGTGCCAGCAGTTTCCAGGGGGCGTCAGATACGCAGTATTTT. The full variable domain, its missing parts supplied by reference TRBV5-6 and TRBJ2-3, is DAGVTQSPTHLIKTRGQQVTLRCSPKSGHDTVSWYQQALGQGPQFIFQYYEEEERQRGNFPDRFSGHQFPNYSSELNVNALLLGDSALYLCASSFQGASDTQYFGPGTRLTVL.

The chain couples TRBV11-1 to TRBJ2-1; 9 bases are shared with TRBD1. The CDR3 runs to 15 residues. Per germline, CDR1 SGHAT and CDR2 FQDESV (reference sequence). V lost 5 bases to trimming and J lost 7 bases; unmatched junction nucleotides: 9. The CDR3 spells CASSIGTGLRNEQFF. In DNA, the CDR3 is TGTGCCAGCAGCATCGGGACAGGGTTAAGGAATGAGCAGTTCTTC.

This chain joins TRBV2 and TRBJ2-2; D unresolved. V lost 7 bases, J lost 0 bases, and 9 bases lay in between. Per germline, CDR1 SNHLY and CDR2 FYNNEI. The CDR3 length is 14 residues. The CDR3 loop is CASIASANTGELFF. The CDR3 bases are TGTGCCAGCATTGCCAGCGCGAACACCGGGGAGCTGTTTTTT.

The chain combines TRBV28 with TRBJ2-2; D is tentatively TRBD1 or TRBD2 (6 bases each). Germline V CDR1 and CDR2: MDHEN, SYDVKM. V was cut by 6 bases and J by 4 bases, with 18 bases left in between. The CDR3 totals 16 residues. In DNA, the CDR3 is TGTGCCAGCAGGACAACCAGGGGAGGCGGCACCGGGGAGCTGTTTTTT. Its protein is CASRTTRGGGTGELFF. The entire variable domain, with the rest obtained from reference TRBV28 and TRBJ2-2, is as follows: DVKVTQSSRYLVKRTGEKVFLECVQDMDHENMFWYRQDPGLGLRLIYFSYDVKMKEKGDIPEGYSVSREKKERFSLILESASTNQTSMYLCASRTTRGGGTGELFFGEGSRLTVL.

A note on this clone: This same CDR3 is encoded by further DNA sequences in the sample. The chain joins TRBV18 to TRBJ1-2; TRBD1 matches at 9 bases. The CDR3 is 14 amino acids. Trimming removed 3 bases from V and 4 bases from J; junction bases left unmatched: 3. Germline lookup yields CDR1 KGHSH and CDR2 LQKENI. This CDR3 is CASSPGQGGYGYTF. CDR3 bases: TGTGCCAGCTCACCGGGACAGGGCGGCTATGGCTACACCTTC.

There are a few counts of this clone. J is TRBJ1-1 and V is TRBV29-1; D may be TRBD1 (5 bases). V lost 6 bases and J lost 8, with 13 bases in between. Germline CDR1 and CDR2: SQVTM and ANQGSEA. The CDR3 has 11 amino acids. CDR3 sequence: CSVQGFLEAFF. The CDR3 nucleotides read TGCAGCGTCCAGGGTTTTTTAGAAGCTTTCTTT.